This TCR beta chain came from a study of T cells expressing NK-cell markers. The study's findings and limits: The study found these clonotypes also leading the CD3+CD56-NKG2C+ fraction in several donors.

TCRdb processed the 5' RACE reads again and assigns one entry to each CDR3 protein, with no DNA. In all, the sample yields about 460,000 distinct CDR3 sequences. To note about this clonotype: Its specificity is not known.

There are 15 residues in the CDR3. CDR1 is ENHRY and CDR2 is SYGVKD in the germline V gene. The TCR originated in a woman aged 45-60 years in good health. This sequence joins TRBV10-3 and TRBJ2-1; the D gene TCRdb calls, TRBD1, cannot be checked with no DNA. The sequenced material came from blood T cells: a sorted CD56 or NKG2C T cell subset, CD4+ or CD8+ T cells, or bulk PBMC T cells (not recorded which). This CDR3 is CAISESQGPHNEQFF.